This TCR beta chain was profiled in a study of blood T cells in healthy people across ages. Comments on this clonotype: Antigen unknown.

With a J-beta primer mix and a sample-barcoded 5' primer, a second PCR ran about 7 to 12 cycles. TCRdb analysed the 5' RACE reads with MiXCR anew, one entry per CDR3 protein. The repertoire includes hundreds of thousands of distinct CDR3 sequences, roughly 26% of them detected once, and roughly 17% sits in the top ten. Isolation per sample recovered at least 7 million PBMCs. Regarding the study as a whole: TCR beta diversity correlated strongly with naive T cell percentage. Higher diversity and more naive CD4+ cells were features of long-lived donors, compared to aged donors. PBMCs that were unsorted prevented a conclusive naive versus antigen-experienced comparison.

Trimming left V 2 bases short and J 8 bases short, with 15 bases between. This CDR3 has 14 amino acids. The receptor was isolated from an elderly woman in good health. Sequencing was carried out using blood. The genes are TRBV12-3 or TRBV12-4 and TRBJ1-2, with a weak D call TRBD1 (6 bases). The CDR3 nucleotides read TGTGCCAGCAGTTTATTAGGGGGGGAAGAGGGCTACACCTTC. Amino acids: CASSLLGGEEGYTF.